This record covers a single T cell receptor (beta chain). This sample is part of a study of blood T cell repertoires in COVID-19. Study in general: In each case, the material was cDNA or gDNA derived from T cells, B-cell-depleted T cells, or PBMCs.

CDR1 and CDR2 from the germline V gene are SGHRS and YFSETQ. The CDR3 is 14 amino acids. V was cut by 7 bases and J by 4 bases, with 15 bases left in between. As originally analysed: Reference gene primer amplification in the assay estimated nucleated cell counts. Assay: immunoSEQ multiplex PCR; the TCRdb copy retains only in-frame clones and omits some. V and J calls and clone size are as listed in that table; D and trimming were resolved from the DNA. This table holds about 140,000 clones, roughly four fifths found once. The TCR comes from a human donor in a cohort sampled during active COVID-19. V and J are TRBV5-1 and TRBJ1-5; D is unclear. Sequencing used peripheral blood. CDR3 bases: TGCGCCAGCCGGATGGACGGGGTTAATCAGCCCCAGCATTTT. Translated: CASRMDGVNQPQHF.